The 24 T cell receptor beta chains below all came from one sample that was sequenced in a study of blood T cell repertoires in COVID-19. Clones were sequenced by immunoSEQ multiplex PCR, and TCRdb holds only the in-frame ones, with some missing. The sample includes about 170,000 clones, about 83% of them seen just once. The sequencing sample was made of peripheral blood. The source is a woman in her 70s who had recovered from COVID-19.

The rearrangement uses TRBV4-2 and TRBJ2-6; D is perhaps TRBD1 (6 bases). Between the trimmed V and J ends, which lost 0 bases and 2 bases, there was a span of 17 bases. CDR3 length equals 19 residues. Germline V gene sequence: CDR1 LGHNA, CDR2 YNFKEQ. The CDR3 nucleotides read TGTGCCAGCAGCCAAGATCCAGGGGCCGGTGAGACTGGGGCCAACGTCCTGACTTTC. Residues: CASSQDPGAGETGANVLTF.

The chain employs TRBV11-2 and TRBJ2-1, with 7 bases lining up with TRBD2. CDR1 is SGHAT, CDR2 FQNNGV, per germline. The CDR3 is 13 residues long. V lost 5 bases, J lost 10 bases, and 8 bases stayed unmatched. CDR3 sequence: CASSLGRGLEQFF. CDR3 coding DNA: TGTGCCAGCAGCCTAGGGAGGGGACTAGAGCAGTTCTTC.

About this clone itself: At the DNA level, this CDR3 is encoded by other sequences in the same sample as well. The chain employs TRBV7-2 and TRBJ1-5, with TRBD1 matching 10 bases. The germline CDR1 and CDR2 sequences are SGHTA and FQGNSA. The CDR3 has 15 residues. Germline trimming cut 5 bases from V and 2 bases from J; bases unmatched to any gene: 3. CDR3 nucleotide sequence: TGTGCCAGCAGCCTGGGACAGGGGCGCAATCAGCCCCAGCATTTT. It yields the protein CASSLGQGRNQPQHF. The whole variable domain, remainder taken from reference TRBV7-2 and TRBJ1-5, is GAGVSQSPSNKVTEKGKDVELRCDPISGHTALYWYRQSLGQGLEFLIYFQGNSAPDKSGLPSDRFSAERTGGSVSTLTIQRTQQEDSAVYLCASSLGQGRNQPQHFGDGTRLSIL.

The CDR3 is CATRGASGSNEQFF. The CDR3 coding sequence is TGTGCCACCAGGGGGGCTAGCGGGAGCAATGAGCAGTTCTTC. V is TRBV24-1 and J is TRBJ2-1; 10 bases agree with TRBD2. The CDR3 covers 14 residues. The V segment lost 7 bases and the J segment 6 bases; nucleotides outside the gene matches: 5. Germline V gene lookup returns CDR1 KGHDR and CDR2 SFDVKD.

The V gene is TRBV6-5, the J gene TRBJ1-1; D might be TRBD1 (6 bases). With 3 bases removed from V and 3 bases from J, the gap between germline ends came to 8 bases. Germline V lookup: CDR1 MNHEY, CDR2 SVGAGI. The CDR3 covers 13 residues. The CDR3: CASSYGGYTEAFF. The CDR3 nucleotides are TGTGCCAGCAGTTATGGGGGCTACACTGAAGCTTTCTTT.

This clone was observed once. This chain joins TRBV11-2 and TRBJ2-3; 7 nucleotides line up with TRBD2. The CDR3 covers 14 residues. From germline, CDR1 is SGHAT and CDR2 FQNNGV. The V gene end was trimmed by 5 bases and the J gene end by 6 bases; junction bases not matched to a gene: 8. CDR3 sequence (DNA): TGTGCCAGCAGCCCCTGGCGGGAGCGGGATACGCAGTATTTT. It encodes CASSPWRERDTQYF.

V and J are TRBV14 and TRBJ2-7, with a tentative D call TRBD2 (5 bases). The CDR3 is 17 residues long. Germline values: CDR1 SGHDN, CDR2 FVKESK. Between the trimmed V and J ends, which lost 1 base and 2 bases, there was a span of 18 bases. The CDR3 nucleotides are TGTGCCAGCAGCCAAGTATCCCCCGGACTGGAAACCTACGAGCAGTACTTC. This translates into CASSQVSPGLETYEQYF.

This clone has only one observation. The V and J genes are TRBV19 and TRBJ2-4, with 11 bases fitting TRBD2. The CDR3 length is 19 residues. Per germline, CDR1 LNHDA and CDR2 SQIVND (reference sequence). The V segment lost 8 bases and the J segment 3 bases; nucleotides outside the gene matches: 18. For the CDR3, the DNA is TGTGCCAGTGGTTCGGATTGGCTAGCGGGGGGTCGGGGCAAAAACATTCAGTACTTC. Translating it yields CASGSDWLAGGRGKNIQYF.

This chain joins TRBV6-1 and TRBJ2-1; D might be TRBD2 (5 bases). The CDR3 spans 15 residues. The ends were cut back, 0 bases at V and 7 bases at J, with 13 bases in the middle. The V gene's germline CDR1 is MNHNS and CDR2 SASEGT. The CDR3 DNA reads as TGTGCCAGCAGTGAAGCCCCCCGTCCGGGGAATGAGCAGTTCTTC. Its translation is CASSEAPRPGNEQFF.

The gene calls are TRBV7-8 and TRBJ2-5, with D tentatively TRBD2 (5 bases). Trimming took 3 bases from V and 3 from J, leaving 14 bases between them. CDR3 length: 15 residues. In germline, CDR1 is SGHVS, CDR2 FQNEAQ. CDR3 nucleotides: TGTGCCAGCAGCTTTCGGGGTAGCAGCGAAGAGACCCAGTACTTC. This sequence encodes CASSFRGSSEETQYF.

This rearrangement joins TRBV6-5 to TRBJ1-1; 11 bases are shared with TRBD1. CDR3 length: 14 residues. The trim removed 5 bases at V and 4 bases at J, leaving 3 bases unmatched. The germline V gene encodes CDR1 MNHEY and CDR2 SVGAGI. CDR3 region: CASSRDRGGTEAFF. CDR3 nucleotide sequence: TGTGCCAGCAGTCGGGACAGGGGGGGCACTGAAGCTTTCTTT.

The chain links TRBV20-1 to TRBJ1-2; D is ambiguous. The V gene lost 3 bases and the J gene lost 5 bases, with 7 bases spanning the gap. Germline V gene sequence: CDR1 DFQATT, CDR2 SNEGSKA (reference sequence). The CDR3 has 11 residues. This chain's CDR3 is CSASSSYGYTF. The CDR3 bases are TGCAGTGCTAGTTCCTCTTATGGCTACACCTTC.

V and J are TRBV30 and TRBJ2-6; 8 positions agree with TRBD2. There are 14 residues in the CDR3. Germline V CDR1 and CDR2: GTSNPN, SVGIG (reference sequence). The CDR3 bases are TGTGCTTACGGGGGGGTGTCTGGGGCCAACGTCCTGACTTTC. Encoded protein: CAYGGVSGANVLTF.

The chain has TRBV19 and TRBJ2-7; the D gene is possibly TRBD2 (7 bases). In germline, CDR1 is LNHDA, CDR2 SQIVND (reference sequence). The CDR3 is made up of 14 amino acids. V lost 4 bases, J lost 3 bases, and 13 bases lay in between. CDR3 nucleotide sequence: TGTGCCAGTAGTAGGGGGGGGCAGCACTACGAGCAGTACTTC. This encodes CASSRGGQHYEQYF.

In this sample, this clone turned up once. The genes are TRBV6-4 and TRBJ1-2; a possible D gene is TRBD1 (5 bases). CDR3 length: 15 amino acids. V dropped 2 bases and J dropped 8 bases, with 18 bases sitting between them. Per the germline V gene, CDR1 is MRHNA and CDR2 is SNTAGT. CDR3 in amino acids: CASSDGGGTPWGYTF. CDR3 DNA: TGTGCCAGCAGTGACGGGGGAGGCACACCATGGGGCTACACCTTC.

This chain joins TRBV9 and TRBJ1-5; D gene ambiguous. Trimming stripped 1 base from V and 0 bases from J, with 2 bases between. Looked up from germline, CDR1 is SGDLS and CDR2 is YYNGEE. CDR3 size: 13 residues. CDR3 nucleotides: TGTGCCAGCAGCGTATATAGCAATCAGCCCCAGCATTTT. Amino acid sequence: CASSVYSNQPQHF.

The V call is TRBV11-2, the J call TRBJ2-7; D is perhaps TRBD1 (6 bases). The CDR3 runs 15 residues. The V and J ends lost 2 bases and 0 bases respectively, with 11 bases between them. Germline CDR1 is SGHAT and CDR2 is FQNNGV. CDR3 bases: TGTGCCAGCAGCTTAAGGGGGAGCGCCTCCTACGAGCAGTACTTC. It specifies CASSLRGSASYEQYF.

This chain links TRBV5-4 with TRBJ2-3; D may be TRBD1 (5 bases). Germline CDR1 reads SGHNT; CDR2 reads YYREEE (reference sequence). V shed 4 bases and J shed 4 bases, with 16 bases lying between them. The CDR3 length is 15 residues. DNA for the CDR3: TGTGCCAGCAGCCACAGGAGAGACGGGCCAGATACGCAGTATTTT. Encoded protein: CASSHRRDGPDTQYF.

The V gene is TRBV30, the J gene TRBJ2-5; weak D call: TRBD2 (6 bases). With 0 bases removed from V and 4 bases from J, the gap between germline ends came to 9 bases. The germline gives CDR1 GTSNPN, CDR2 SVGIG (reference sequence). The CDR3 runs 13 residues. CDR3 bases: TGTGCCTGGAGTGTAGTGCGGGGAGAGACCCAGTACTTC. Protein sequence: CAWSVVRGETQYF.

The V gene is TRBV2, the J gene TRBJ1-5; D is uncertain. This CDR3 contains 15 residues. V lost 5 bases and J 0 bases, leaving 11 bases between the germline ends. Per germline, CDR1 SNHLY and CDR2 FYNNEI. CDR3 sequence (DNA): TGTGCCAGCAGTAGACAACTGGGTAGCAATCAGCCCCAGCATTTT. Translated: CASSRQLGSNQPQHF.

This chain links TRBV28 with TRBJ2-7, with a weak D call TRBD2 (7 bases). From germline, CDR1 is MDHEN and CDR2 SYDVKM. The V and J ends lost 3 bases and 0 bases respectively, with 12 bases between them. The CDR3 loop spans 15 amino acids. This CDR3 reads CASSFWGGGSYEQYF. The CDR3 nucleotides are TGTGCCAGCAGTTTCTGGGGGGGCGGCTCCTACGAGCAGTACTTC.

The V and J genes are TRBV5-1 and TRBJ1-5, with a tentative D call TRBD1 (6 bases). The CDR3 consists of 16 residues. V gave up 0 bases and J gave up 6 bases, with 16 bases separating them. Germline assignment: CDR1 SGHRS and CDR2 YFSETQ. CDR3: CASSLGALGAGQPQHF. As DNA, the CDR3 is TGCGCCAGCAGCTTGGGTGCTCTGGGGGCGGGTCAGCCCCAGCATTTT.

The CDR3, as DNA: TGTGCCAGCAACCGGGACAGGGGGAGCACAGATACGCAGTATTTT. Protein product: CASNRDRGSTDTQYF. V usage is TRBV2 and J usage is TRBJ2-3; 11 bases agree with TRBD1. The CDR3 contains 15 residues. Trimming at V came to 7 bases and at J to 0 bases, leaving 3 bases not matched to a gene. Germline CDR1 SNHLY, CDR2 FYNNEI.

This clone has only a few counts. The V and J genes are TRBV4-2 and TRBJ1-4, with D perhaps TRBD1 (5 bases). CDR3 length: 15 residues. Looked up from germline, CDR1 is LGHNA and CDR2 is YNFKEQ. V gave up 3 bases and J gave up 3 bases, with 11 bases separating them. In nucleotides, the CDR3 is TGTGCCAGCAGCCATGGGGGGTCGCCTAATGAAAAACTGTTTTTT. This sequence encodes CASSHGGSPNEKLFF.